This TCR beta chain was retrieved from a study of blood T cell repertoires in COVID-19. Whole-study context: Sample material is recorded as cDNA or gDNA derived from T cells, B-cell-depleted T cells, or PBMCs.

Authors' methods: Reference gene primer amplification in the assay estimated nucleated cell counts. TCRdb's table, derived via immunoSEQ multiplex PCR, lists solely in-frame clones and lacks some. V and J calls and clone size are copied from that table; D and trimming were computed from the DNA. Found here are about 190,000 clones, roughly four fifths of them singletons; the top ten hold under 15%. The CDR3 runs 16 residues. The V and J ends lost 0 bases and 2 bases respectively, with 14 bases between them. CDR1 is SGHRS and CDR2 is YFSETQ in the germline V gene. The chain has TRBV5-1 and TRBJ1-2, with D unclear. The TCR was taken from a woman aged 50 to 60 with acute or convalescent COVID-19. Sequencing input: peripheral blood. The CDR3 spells CASSLESDFANYGYTF. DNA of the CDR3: TGCGCCAGCAGCTTGGAGTCAGACTTCGCCAACTATGGCTACACCTTC.